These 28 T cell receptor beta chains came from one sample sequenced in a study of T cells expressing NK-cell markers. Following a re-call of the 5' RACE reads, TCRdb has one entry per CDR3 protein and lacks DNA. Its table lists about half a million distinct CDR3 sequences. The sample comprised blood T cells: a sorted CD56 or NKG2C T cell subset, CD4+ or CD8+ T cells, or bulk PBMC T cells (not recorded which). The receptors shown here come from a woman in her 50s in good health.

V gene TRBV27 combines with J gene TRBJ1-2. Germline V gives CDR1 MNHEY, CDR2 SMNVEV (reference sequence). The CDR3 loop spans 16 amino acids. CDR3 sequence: CASSMGMEGRNYGYTF.

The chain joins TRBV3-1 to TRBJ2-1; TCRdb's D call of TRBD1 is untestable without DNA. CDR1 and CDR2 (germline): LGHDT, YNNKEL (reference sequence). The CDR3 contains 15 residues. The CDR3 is CASSLSVRPGDEQFF.

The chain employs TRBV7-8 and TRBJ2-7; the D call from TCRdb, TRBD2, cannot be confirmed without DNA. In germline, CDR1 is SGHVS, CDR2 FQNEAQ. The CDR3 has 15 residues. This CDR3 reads CASSPPTSGRGEQYF.

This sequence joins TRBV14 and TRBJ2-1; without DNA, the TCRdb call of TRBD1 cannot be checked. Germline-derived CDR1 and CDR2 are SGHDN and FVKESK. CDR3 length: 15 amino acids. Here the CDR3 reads CASSQPGRSVYEQFF.

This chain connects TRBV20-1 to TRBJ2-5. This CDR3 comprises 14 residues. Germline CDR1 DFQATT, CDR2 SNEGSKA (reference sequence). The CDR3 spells CSASFSRTQETQYF.

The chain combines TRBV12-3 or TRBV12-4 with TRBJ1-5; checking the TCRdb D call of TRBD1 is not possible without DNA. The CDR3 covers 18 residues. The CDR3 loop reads CASSQLSDRDHSNQPQHF.

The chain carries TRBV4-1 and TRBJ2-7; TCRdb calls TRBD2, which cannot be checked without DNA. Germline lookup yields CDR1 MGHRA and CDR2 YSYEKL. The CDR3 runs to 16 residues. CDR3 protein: CASSQDPSGSAYEQYF.

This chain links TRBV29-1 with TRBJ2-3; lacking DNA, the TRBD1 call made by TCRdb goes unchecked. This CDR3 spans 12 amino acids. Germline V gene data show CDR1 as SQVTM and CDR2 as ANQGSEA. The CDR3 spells CSIGVDTDTQYF.

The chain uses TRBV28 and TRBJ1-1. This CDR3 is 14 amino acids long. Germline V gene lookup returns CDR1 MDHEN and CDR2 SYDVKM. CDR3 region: CASSLPEGYSEAFF.

The CDR3 loop reads CSARVLRLARRPQETQYF. The chain employs TRBV20-1 and TRBJ2-5; there is no DNA to check the TCRdb D call of TRBD1. Germline lookup yields CDR1 DFQATT and CDR2 SNEGSKA (reference sequence). CDR3 length: 18 residues.

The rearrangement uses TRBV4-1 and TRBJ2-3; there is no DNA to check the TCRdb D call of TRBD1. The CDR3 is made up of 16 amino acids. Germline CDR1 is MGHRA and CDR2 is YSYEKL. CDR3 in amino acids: CASSPQVALRGDTQYF.

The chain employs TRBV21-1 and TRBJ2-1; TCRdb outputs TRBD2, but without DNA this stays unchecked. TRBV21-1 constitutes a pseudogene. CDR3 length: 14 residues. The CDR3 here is CASSKADSGHEQFF.

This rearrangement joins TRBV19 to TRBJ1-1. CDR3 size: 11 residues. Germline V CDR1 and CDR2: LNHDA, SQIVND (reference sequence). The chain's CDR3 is CASGLNTEAFF.

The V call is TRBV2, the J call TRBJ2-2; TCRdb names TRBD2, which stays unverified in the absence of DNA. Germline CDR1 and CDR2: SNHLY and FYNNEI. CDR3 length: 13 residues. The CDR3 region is CARRTAGTGELFF.

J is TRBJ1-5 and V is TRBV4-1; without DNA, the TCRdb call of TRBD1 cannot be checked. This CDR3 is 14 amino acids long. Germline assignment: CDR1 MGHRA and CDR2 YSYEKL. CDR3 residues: CASSRDRGDQPQHF.

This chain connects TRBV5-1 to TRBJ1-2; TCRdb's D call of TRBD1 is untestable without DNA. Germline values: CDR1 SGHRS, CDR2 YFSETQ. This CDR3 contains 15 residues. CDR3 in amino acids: CASSIQSGTGYGYTF.

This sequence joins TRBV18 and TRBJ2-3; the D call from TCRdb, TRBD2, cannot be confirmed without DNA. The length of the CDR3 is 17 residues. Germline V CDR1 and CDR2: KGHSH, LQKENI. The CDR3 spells CASSPQRGTISTDTQYF.

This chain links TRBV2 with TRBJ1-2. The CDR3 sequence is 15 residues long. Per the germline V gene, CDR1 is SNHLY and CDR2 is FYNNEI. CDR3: CASSDGRNINYGYTF.

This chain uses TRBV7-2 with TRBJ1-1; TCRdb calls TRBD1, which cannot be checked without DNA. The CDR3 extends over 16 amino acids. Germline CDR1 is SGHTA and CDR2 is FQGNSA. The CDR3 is CASSSGPGQRNTEAFF.

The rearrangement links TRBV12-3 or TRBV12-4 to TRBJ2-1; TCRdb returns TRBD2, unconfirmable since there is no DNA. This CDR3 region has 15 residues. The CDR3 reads CASSFAAGVGNEQFF.

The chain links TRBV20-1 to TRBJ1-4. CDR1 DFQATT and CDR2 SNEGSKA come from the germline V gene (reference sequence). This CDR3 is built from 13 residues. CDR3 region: CSARDGPREKLFF.

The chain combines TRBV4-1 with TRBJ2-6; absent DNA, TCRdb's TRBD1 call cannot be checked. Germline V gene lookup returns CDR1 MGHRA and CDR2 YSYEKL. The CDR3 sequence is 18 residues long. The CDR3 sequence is CASSQDRTGGRGANVLTF.

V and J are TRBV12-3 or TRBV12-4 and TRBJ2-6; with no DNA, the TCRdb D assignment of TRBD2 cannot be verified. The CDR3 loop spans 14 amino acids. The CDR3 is CATFPGTSTNVLTF.

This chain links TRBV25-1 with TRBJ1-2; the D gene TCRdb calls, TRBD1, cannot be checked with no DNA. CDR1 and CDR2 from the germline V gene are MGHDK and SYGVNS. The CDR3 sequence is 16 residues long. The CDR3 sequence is CASSEYTGGLSLGYTF.

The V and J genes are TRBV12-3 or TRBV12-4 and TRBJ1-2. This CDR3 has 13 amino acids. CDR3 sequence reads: CASTLAGFYGYTF.

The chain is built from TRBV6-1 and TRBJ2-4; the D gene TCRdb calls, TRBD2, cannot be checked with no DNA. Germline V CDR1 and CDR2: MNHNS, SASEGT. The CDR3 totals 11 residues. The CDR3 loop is CASSEVLREYF.

This CDR3 is CASGMGGLETQYF. V usage is TRBV5-5 and J usage is TRBJ2-5; TCRdb selects TRBD1, and the lack of DNA leaves this call unchecked. This CDR3 spans 13 amino acids. CDR1 is SGHKS, CDR2 YYEKEE, per germline (reference sequence). Looking up the rest from reference TRBV5-5 and TRBJ2-5 gives the full variable domain: DAGVTQSPTHLIKTRGQQVTLRCSPISGHKSVSWYQQVLGQGPQFIFQYYEKEERGRGNFPDRFSARQFPNYSSELNVNALLLGDSALYLCASGMGGLETQYFGPGTRLLVL.

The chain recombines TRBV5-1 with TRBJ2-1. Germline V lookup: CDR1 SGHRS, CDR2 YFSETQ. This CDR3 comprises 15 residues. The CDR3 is CASSLLLTIYNEQFF.